Presented here are 21 T cell receptor beta chains from one specimen sequenced in a study of cytomegalovirus exposure and HLA in healthy donors. Sequencing used immunoSEQ multiplex PCR; TCRdb keeps in-frame clones, though not all of them. This table has about 220,000 clones, 80% to 95% appearing once. The sequenced sample consisted of PBMCs. Source of these receptors: a woman between 18 and 29 years old in good health and CMV-seronegative.

This chain connects TRBV5-1 to TRBJ2-2; possible D gene TRBD1, 6 bases. The V and J ends lost 4 bases and 0 bases respectively, with 16 bases between them. This CDR3 is 17 amino acids long. CDR1 SGHRS and CDR2 YFSETQ come from the germline V gene. CDR3 amino acids: CASSPYSTGANTGELFF. CDR3 bases: TGCGCCAGCAGCCCGTACTCGACAGGAGCGAACACCGGGGAGCTGTTTTTT.

The V gene is TRBV4-1, the J gene TRBJ1-5; D uncertain. Per germline, CDR1 MGHRA and CDR2 YSYEKL. Trimming stripped 1 base from V and 10 bases from J, with 23 bases between. This CDR3 is built from 17 residues. CDR3 region: CASSQVHRDPPNEPQHF. For the CDR3, the DNA is TGCGCCAGCAGCCAAGTCCACCGGGATCCCCCGAATGAACCCCAGCATTTT.

To note about this clone: The same CDR3 can be traced to other DNA sequences in this sample. J is TRBJ1-1 and V is TRBV28; 7 nucleotides agree with TRBD1. J was trimmed by 2 bases and V by 6 bases; bases with no gene match: 3. In germline, CDR1 is MDHEN, CDR2 SYDVKM. CDR3 length: 13 residues. CDR3 sequence: CASRRQGNTEAFF. The CDR3 DNA sequence: TGTGCCAGCAGAAGACAGGGAAACACTGAAGCTTTCTTT.

This clone was found a few times. V and J are TRBV10-1 and TRBJ1-1; possible D gene TRBD1, 5 bases. Trimming cost V 4 bases and J 0 bases, with 9 bases left between them. In germline, CDR1 is WNHNN, CDR2 SYGVQD (reference sequence). The CDR3 runs to 14 residues. CDR3 in amino acids: CASSGGTLNTEAFF. CDR3 bases: TGCGCCAGCAGTGGCGGGACTTTGAACACTGAAGCTTTCTTT.

The chain recombines TRBV10-3 with TRBJ2-1; 12 bases fit TRBD2. After removal of 7 bases from V and 2 bases from J, the junction contained 9 bases not matched to a gene. Germline V CDR1 and CDR2: ENHRY, SYGVKD. The CDR3 extends over 17 amino acids. In DNA, the CDR3 is TGTGCCATCAACACCGGGACTAGCGGGTCCCCCTACAATGAGCAGTTCTTC. It specifies CAINTGTSGSPYNEQFF.

The chain carries TRBV28 and TRBJ2-3; no clear D gene. Looked up from germline, CDR1 is MDHEN and CDR2 is SYDVKM. The CDR3 covers 12 residues. V was shortened by 5 bases and J by 2 bases, with 5 bases between the two germline ends. The CDR3 loop reads CASSTPTDTQYF. CDR3 DNA: TGTGCCAGCAGTACACCCACAGATACGCAGTATTTT.

The chain has TRBV30 and TRBJ1-2; D may be TRBD1 (6 bases). Between the trimmed V and J ends, which lost 4 bases and 5 bases, there was a span of 8 bases. The CDR3 loop spans 11 amino acids. Germline CDR1 reads GTSNPN; CDR2 reads SVGIG (reference sequence). The CDR3 is CAWNRDYGYTF. Written as DNA, the CDR3 is TGTGCCTGGAACAGGGATTATGGCTACACCTTC.

This clone was counted a few times. The chain joins TRBV7-9 to TRBJ2-7; 13 bases align to TRBD2. The CDR3 covers 16 residues. Germline values: CDR1 SEHNR, CDR2 FQNEAQ (reference sequence). Trimming took 5 bases from V and 5 from J; bases not matched to a gene: 9. The CDR3 nucleotides read TGTGCCAGCAGCCTCCGGACTAGCGGGAGACACGACGAGCAGTACTTC. Translation gives CASSLRTSGRHDEQYF.

The J gene is TRBJ2-5, the V gene TRBV7-6; D is possibly TRBD2 (5 bases). Between the trimmed V and J ends, which lost 5 bases and 3 bases, there was a span of 16 bases. The germline gives CDR1 SGHVS, CDR2 FNYEAQ. This CDR3 spans 15 amino acids. The CDR3 DNA reads TGTGCCAGCAGCCCGCGGGCGCCTATAGAAGAGACCCAGTACTTC. It translates to CASSPRAPIEETQYF.

The V and J genes are TRBV15 and TRBJ2-1, with 7 bases lining up with TRBD1. Germline CDR1 is LNHNV and CDR2 is YYDKDF (reference sequence). The V and J ends lost 8 bases and 4 bases, in that order; junction bases with no gene match: 17. This CDR3 comprises 17 residues. The CDR3 sequence: CATAPGQKYRMYNEQFF. The CDR3 DNA reads as TGTGCCACCGCCCCGGGACAGAAATATCGGATGTACAATGAGCAGTTCTTC.

The chain carries TRBV27 and TRBJ2-1, with 13 nucleotides matching TRBD2. Germline CDR1 and CDR2: MNHEY and SMNVEV (reference sequence). The CDR3 has 16 residues. V lost 5 bases and J lost 6; bases outside the gene matches: 7. The DNA of the CDR3 is TGTGCCAGCAGTCGACTAGCGGGAGGTCAAGGCAATGAGCAGTTCTTC. Residues: CASSRLAGGQGNEQFF.

This chain uses TRBV19 with TRBJ2-2; D is possibly TRBD1 (6 bases). Trimming cost V 5 bases and J 5 bases, with 9 bases left between them. Germline V gene lookup returns CDR1 LNHDA and CDR2 SQIVND (reference sequence). The CDR3 is 13 residues long. CDR3 residues: CASSGQKTGELFF. CDR3 sequence (DNA): TGTGCCAGTAGTGGACAGAAGACCGGGGAGCTGTTTTTT. The full variable domain, its missing parts supplied by reference TRBV19 and TRBJ2-2, is DGGITQSPKYLFRKEGQNVTLSCEQNLNHDAMYWYRQDPGQGLRLIYYSQIVNDFQKGDIAEGYSVSREKKESFPLTVTSAQKNPTAFYLCASSGQKTGELFFGEGSRLTVL.

V usage is TRBV6-1 and J usage is TRBJ1-1; 9 positions agree with TRBD1. This CDR3 comprises 14 residues. The J segment lost 8 bases and the V segment lost 3 bases, leaving 7 bases of the junction unmatched. The germline CDR1 and CDR2 sequences are MNHNS and SASEGT. In DNA, the CDR3 is TGTGCCAGCAGTGACCACAGGGGGCAGGTAGAAGCTTTCTTT. It translates to CASSDHRGQVEAFF.

This clone has a single count. This chain links TRBV27 with TRBJ2-1; 7 bases match TRBD2. Germline V gives CDR1 MNHEY, CDR2 SMNVEV (reference sequence). V dropped 5 bases and J dropped 2; count of bases not matched to a gene: 6. The CDR3 is 15 residues long. Written as DNA, the CDR3 is TGTGCCAGCAGTGTCATAGCGGGCACCTACAATGAGCAGTTCTTC. Residues: CASSVIAGTYNEQFF.

The chain has TRBV7-8 and TRBJ2-7, with D perhaps matching TRBD2 (5 bases). The CDR3 is 13 amino acids. The germline V and J ends were trimmed by 5 bases and 1 base, with 9 bases remaining between them. Per the germline V gene, CDR1 is SGHVS and CDR2 is FQNEAQ. The CDR3 region is CASSRERSYEQYF. CDR3 coding DNA: TGTGCCAGCAGCCGGGAACGATCCTACGAGCAGTACTTC.

The chain joins TRBV6-1 to TRBJ1-3; D gene uncertain. The length of the CDR3 is 18 residues. CDR1 and CDR2 (germline): MNHNS, SASEGT. V was shortened by 3 bases and J by 2 bases, with 20 bases between the two germline ends. CDR3 sequence: CASSELPWSQITGNTIYF. CDR3 nucleotide sequence: TGTGCCAGCAGTGAGCTACCCTGGAGCCAGATTACTGGAAACACCATATATTTT.

J is TRBJ2-7 and V is TRBV7-9; 7 nucleotides line up with TRBD1. Unmatched junction bases numbered 5, after V lost 5 bases and J lost 4 bases. Per the germline V gene, CDR1 is SEHNR and CDR2 is FQNEAQ (reference sequence). CDR3 length: 13 amino acids. This CDR3 is CASSATGSYEQYF. CDR3 DNA: TGTGCCAGCAGCGCGACAGGGTCTTACGAGCAGTACTTC.

This clone was seen a single time. The genes are TRBV11-2 and TRBJ2-4, with TRBD2 identical over 10 bases. Per germline, CDR1 SGHAT and CDR2 FQNNGV. The CDR3 runs to 16 residues. Losses at the gene ends were 5 bases for V and 15 bases for J; bases not matched to a gene: 19. For the CDR3, the DNA is TGTGCCAGCAGCCCTCGAGAAGCGGGAGGGCCAGGGATTGGGTACTTC. It yields the protein CASSPREAGGPGIGYF.

This clone was recorded once. The rearrangement joins TRBV11-2 to TRBJ2-3, with D maybe TRBD1 (5 bases). CDR3 length: 18 amino acids. Trimming pared 5 bases from V and 6 bases from J, leaving 27 bases between. Germline V gene data show CDR1 as SGHAT and CDR2 as FQNNGV. CDR3: CASSLIPPVTVYSDTQYF. The CDR3 DNA reads as TGTGCCAGCAGCCTAATACCCCCCGTGACAGTATATTCGGATACGCAGTATTTT.

The CDR3 protein is CAISGSRGTNTGELFF. Written as DNA, the CDR3 is TGTGCCATCAGCGGAAGCAGGGGGACGAACACCGGGGAGCTGTTTTTT. The chain joins TRBV10-3 to TRBJ2-2, with 7 bases that match TRBD1. CDR1 is ENHRY, CDR2 SYGVKD, per germline. The ends lost 6 bases at V and 0 bases at J; junction bases unmatched: 7. The CDR3 loop spans 16 amino acids.

This sequence joins TRBV4-2 and TRBJ2-2; 10 positions agree with TRBD2. This CDR3 comprises 17 residues. Germline CDR1 LGHNA, CDR2 YNFKEQ. The J segment lost 5 bases and the V segment lost 1 base, leaving 7 bases of the junction unmatched. Written as DNA, the CDR3 is TGTGCCAGCAGCCAAGCGAAGGTACTAGCGGGGACCGGGGAGCTGTTTTTT. Amino acids: CASSQAKVLAGTGELFF.